This passage covers 9 T cell receptor beta chains from one sample sequenced in a study of tumor-infiltrating lymphocytes in localized non-small cell lung cancer. The table came from immunoSEQ multiplex PCR; TCRdb's copy has only in-frame clones and leaves some out. The sample shows around 13,000 clones, around 85% of them seen only once. The sample taken for sequencing was uninvolved lung tissue not adjacent to the tumor. The origin of the receptors is a human donor with non-small cell lung cancer.

CDR3 loop: CASSMGVAGGLTDTQYF. The CDR3 bases are TGTGCCAGTAGTATGGGGGTAGCGGGAGGCTTGACAGATACGCAGTATTTT. The V and J genes are TRBV19 and TRBJ2-3, with TRBD2 identical over 10 bases. This CDR3 comprises 17 residues. J was trimmed by 3 bases and V by 3 bases; bases with no gene match: 9. From germline, CDR1 is LNHDA and CDR2 SQIVND (reference sequence).

This rearrangement joins TRBV5-6 to TRBJ1-2; a weak D match, TRBD1 (5 bases). This CDR3 comprises 16 residues. V gave up 4 bases and J gave up 2 bases, with 18 bases separating them. The germline gives CDR1 SGHDT, CDR2 YYEEEE. The CDR3 region is CASSPGLSAGNYGYTF. The CDR3, as DNA: TGTGCCAGCAGCCCGGGACTCTCCGCCGGGAACTATGGCTACACCTTC.

The DNA for the CDR3 is TGTGCCAGCAGCTTGGACCCGGCAGGTTATTATGGCTACACCTTC. This sequence encodes CASSLDPAGYYGYTF. V and J are TRBV5-4 and TRBJ1-2; D uncertain. The CDR3 consists of 15 residues. Deletions cut 0 bases from V and 5 bases from J, with 14 bases between. Germline V gives CDR1 SGHNT, CDR2 YYREEE (reference sequence).

The chain carries TRBV5-1 and TRBJ1-2; D is uncertain. Germline values: CDR1 SGHRS, CDR2 YFSETQ. Between the trimmed V and J ends, which lost 4 bases and 2 bases, there was a span of 6 bases. This CDR3 comprises 12 residues. CDR3 loop: CASSADNYGYTF. The CDR3 coding sequence is TGCGCCAGCAGCGCTGACAACTATGGCTACACCTTC.

The rearrangement joins TRBV5-1 to TRBJ2-2, with 10 bases matching TRBD2. The germline gives CDR1 SGHRS, CDR2 YFSETQ. J was trimmed by 4 bases and V by 1 base; bases with no gene match: 1. The length of the CDR3 is 15 residues. The CDR3 DNA reads as TGCGCCAGCAGCTTGACTAGCGGGACCACCGGGGAGCTGTTTTTT. This sequence encodes CASSLTSGTTGELFF.

This chain connects TRBV7-2 to TRBJ2-7, with 10 positions matching TRBD1. Germline trimming cut 7 bases from V and 7 bases from J; bases unmatched to any gene: 10. Germline CDR1 SGHTA, CDR2 FQGNSA. The length of the CDR3 is 14 residues. CDR3 sequence (DNA): TGTGCCAGCAAAAGGGACAGGGGTAAGGGGGAGCAGTACTTC. Protein product: CASKRDRGKGEQYF.

V and J are TRBV7-2 and TRBJ2-7, with 7 bases lining up with TRBD1. The V gene's germline CDR1 is SGHTA and CDR2 FQGNSA. The CDR3 covers 18 residues. Unmatched junction bases numbered 22, after V lost 5 bases and J lost 6 bases. CDR3 DNA: TGTGCCAGCAGCCCCCCACCGACAGGGCTCACGCTAAGGGGCGAGCAGTACTTC. Translated, it gives CASSPPPTGLTLRGEQYF. Full variable domain (rest looked up from reference TRBV7-2 and TRBJ2-7): GAGVSQSPSNKVTEKGKDVELRCDPISGHTALYWYRQSLGQGLEFLIYFQGNSAPDKSGLPSDRFSAERTGGSVSTLTIQRTQQEDSAVYLCASSPPPTGLTLRGEQYFGPGTRLTVT.

The V gene is TRBV5-4, the J gene TRBJ2-2; 9 nucleotides line up with TRBD1. This CDR3 region has 17 residues. Germline values: CDR1 SGHNT, CDR2 YYREEE (reference sequence). V lost 0 bases and J lost 6; bases outside the gene matches: 9. The CDR3 nucleotides read TGTGCCAGCAGCTTGGCCACCGGGACAGGGAGGGCCGGGGAGCTGTTTTTT. This translates into CASSLATGTGRAGELFF.

V is TRBV5-1 and J is TRBJ2-3, with 9 bases lining up with TRBD1. Trimming took 0 bases from V and 2 from J; bases not matched to a gene: 4. In germline, CDR1 is SGHRS, CDR2 YFSETQ. CDR3 length equals 16 residues. The CDR3 sequence: CASSLVTGGPTDTQYF. Here the CDR3 DNA reads TGCGCCAGCAGCTTGGTTACAGGGGGCCCCACAGATACGCAGTATTTT.